These 16 T cell receptor beta chains were all obtained from the same sample, sequenced in a study of long-term antiretroviral therapy in people with HIV. Samples were assayed with immunoSEQ v3.0 at survey level. Measured with immunoSEQ multiplex PCR; TCRdb has only the in-frame clones, and not every one. The sample has tens of thousands of clones, around 95% seen once. Sequenced here: unsorted PBMCs, sampled 5.3 years after starting antiretroviral therapy. These receptors were collected from a man aged 45-60 years with HIV.

V and J are TRBV5-1 and TRBJ2-6, with TRBD1 matching over 9 bases. This CDR3 spans 18 amino acids. The germline V gene has CDR1 SGHRS and CDR2 YFSETQ. Unmatched junction bases numbered 8, after V lost 4 bases and J lost 0 bases. CDR3 in amino acids: CASSGGQGHLSGANVLTF. In DNA form, the CDR3 reads TGCGCCAGCAGCGGGGGACAGGGACACCTCTCTGGGGCCAACGTCCTGACTTTC.

V gene TRBV5-4 combines with J gene TRBJ1-2; D not certain. Per germline, CDR1 SGHNT and CDR2 YYREEE (reference sequence). The V end lost 4 bases, the J end lost 4 bases, and 17 bases lay between the germline ends. There are 15 residues in the CDR3. The DNA for the CDR3 is TGTGCCAGCAGCCCAACCCAGGCCAGTACCTATGGCTACACCTTC. The encoded protein is CASSPTQASTYGYTF.

A single count supports this clone. The chain combines TRBV30 with TRBJ2-1; 10 bases align to TRBD2. CDR3 length equals 15 residues. Germline CDR1 GTSNPN, CDR2 SVGIG (reference sequence). J gave up 4 bases and V 3 bases, and 6 bases lay outside the gene matches. The CDR3 bases are TGTGCCTGGAGGGTTCCTAGCGGGGGTTACAATGAGCAGTTCTTC. The encoded protein is CAWRVPSGGYNEQFF. Full variable domain (remainder filled in from reference TRBV30 and TRBJ2-1): SQTIHQWPATLVQPVGSPLSLECTVEGTSNPNLYWYRQAAGRGLQLLFYSVGIGQISSEVPQNLSASRPQDRQFILSSKKLLLSDSGFYLCAWRVPSGGYNEQFFGPGTRLTVL.

This chain links TRBV18 with TRBJ2-2, with TRBD2 identical over 11 bases. Germline CDR1 is KGHSH and CDR2 is LQKENI. The J segment lost 8 bases and the V segment lost 3 bases, leaving 11 bases of the junction unmatched. This CDR3 region has 17 residues. CDR3 residues: CASSPLGLAVLGGELFF. Here the CDR3 DNA reads TGTGCCAGCTCACCCCTGGGACTAGCGGTCCTCGGAGGGGAGCTGTTTTTT.

There are a few counts of this clone. This chain links TRBV5-6 with TRBJ1-5; 7 nucleotides line up with TRBD1. This CDR3 comprises 18 residues. Looked up from germline, CDR1 is SGHDT and CDR2 is YYEEEE. The trim removed 0 bases at V and 7 bases at J, leaving 16 bases unmatched. CDR3 residues: CASSLGETRRQGGQPQHF. DNA of the CDR3: TGTGCCAGCAGCTTGGGGGAGACGCGCCGACAGGGAGGCCAGCCCCAGCATTTT.

In DNA, the CDR3 is TGTGCCAGCTCGGTGGACGAGACCTACGAGCAGTACTTC. Translated: CASSVDETYEQYF. The V gene is TRBV18, the J gene TRBJ2-7; no clear D gene. V was cut by 6 bases and J by 2 bases, with 11 bases left in between. The CDR3 loop spans 13 amino acids. From germline, CDR1 is KGHSH and CDR2 LQKENI.

The chain couples TRBV11-2 to TRBJ1-1, with TRBD1 matching 12 bases. The CDR3 consists of 15 residues. V trimming: 3 bases; J trimming: 6 bases; junction bases outside the gene matches: 5. Germline CDR1 SGHAT, CDR2 FQNNGV. The CDR3 here is CASSLAGTGGPEAFF. DNA of the CDR3: TGTGCCAGCAGCTTGGCCGGGACAGGGGGCCCTGAAGCTTTCTTT.

This chain joins TRBV6-5 and TRBJ2-7; 8 bases map to TRBD2. Germline values: CDR1 MNHEY, CDR2 SVGAGI. Trimming removed 6 bases from V and 1 base from J; junction bases left unmatched: 2. The CDR3 consists of 13 residues. CDR3 in amino acids: CASRRGASYEQYF. Here the CDR3 DNA reads TGTGCCAGCAGGCGGGGGGCTTCCTACGAGCAGTACTTC.

The chain couples TRBV5-1 to TRBJ2-3; 8 bases align to TRBD1. J lost 2 bases, V lost 3 bases, and 5 bases had no gene match. There are 15 residues in the CDR3. The germline CDR1 and CDR2 sequences are SGHRS and YFSETQ. The CDR3 reads CASSYGQGPTDTQYF. The DNA of the CDR3 is TGCGCCAGCAGCTATGGACAGGGCCCCACAGATACGCAGTATTTT.

The chain employs TRBV7-3 and TRBJ2-3, with 8 nucleotides matching TRBD2. V lost 5 bases and J lost 2; bases outside the gene matches: 9. This CDR3 region has 16 residues. Germline V gene sequence: CDR1 SGHTA, CDR2 FQGTGA. The CDR3, as DNA: TGTGCCAGCAGCCTCATCTGGCGGGGGGACACAGATACGCAGTATTTT. This gives the protein CASSLIWRGDTDTQYF. Based on the CDR3 plus reference TRBV7-3 and TRBJ2-3, the full variable domain is GAGVSQTPSNKVTEKGKYVELRCDPISGHTALYWYRQSLGQGPEFLIYFQGTGAADDSGLPNDRFFAVRPEGSVSTLKIQRTERGDSAVYLCASSLIWRGDTDTQYFGPGTRLTVL.

The J gene is TRBJ2-7, the V gene TRBV4-3; 11 bases are shared with TRBD1. The CDR3 spans 15 residues. Germline V gives CDR1 LGHNA, CDR2 YSLEER. Losses at the gene ends were 3 bases for V and 3 bases for J; bases not matched to a gene: 4. Here the CDR3 DNA reads TGCGCCAGCAGCCACCGGACAGGGGGCGTCTACGAGCAGTACTTC. Translated, it gives CASSHRTGGVYEQYF.

The rearrangement joins TRBV11-2 to TRBJ1-3; 11 nucleotides line up with TRBD1. This CDR3 contains 15 residues. The germline V gene encodes CDR1 SGHAT and CDR2 FQNNGV. Trimming cost V 5 bases and J 4 bases; bases outside gene matches: 4. In nucleotides, the CDR3 is TGTGCCAGCAGCCCCCGGACAGGGGGCGGAAACACCATATATTTT. The encoded protein is CASSPRTGGGNTIYF.

V and J are TRBV30 and TRBJ1-1; 7 bases align to TRBD1. From germline, CDR1 is GTSNPN and CDR2 SVGIG (reference sequence). The CDR3 consists of 12 residues. The trim removed 4 bases at V and 11 bases at J, leaving 10 bases unmatched. This chain's CDR3 is CAWIGQVGEAFF. Here the CDR3 DNA reads TGTGCCTGGATCGGACAGGTCGGTGAGGCTTTCTTT.

The rearrangement links TRBV6-1 to TRBJ1-1; D is unresolved. The CDR3 runs 12 residues. Trimming left V 6 bases short and J 3 bases short, with 8 bases between. Germline CDR1 reads MNHNS; CDR2 reads SASEGT. DNA for the CDR3: TGTGCCAGCAGATCGGACTACACTGAAGCTTTCTTT. Encoded protein: CASRSDYTEAFF.

The chain is built from TRBV5-4 and TRBJ2-1; D is ambiguous. This CDR3 has 15 residues. Trimming took off 0 bases at V and 0 bases at J, with 7 bases between the two ends. Germline-derived CDR1 and CDR2 are SGHNT and YYREEE (reference sequence). The CDR3: CASSLDTDSYNEQFF. DNA of the CDR3: TGTGCCAGCAGCTTGGATACAGACTCCTACAATGAGCAGTTCTTC.

The rearrangement uses TRBV2 and TRBJ2-1; TRBD1 aligns across 9 bases. Germline CDR1 and CDR2: SNHLY and FYNNEI. The CDR3 is 17 amino acids. V gave up 4 bases and J gave up 3 bases; unmatched junction bases: 10. For the CDR3, the DNA is TGTGCCAGCAGTGCTGTTGTGGGACAGGGTGACTACAATGAGCAGTTCTTC. This sequence encodes CASSAVVGQGDYNEQFF.